This TCR beta chain was recovered during a study of cytomegalovirus exposure and HLA in healthy donors. Study results and caveats: High specificity and sensitivity for cytomegalovirus status were reported for the classifier. Presence/absence analyses treated sequencing depth as roughly uniform across donors. Later analysis identified 15,000 to 20,000 TCR beta sequences associated with HLA alleles, using a false discovery rate threshold of 0.05.

The table lists this clone with a few counts. Its specificity is unknown. This CDR3 has 15 residues. V lost 4 bases and J lost 2, with 13 bases in between. The V gene's germline CDR1 is SGHRS and CDR2 YFSETQ. Healthy bone marrow donors made up the donors. The PCR contained 60 Vbeta and 13 Jbeta primers. TCRdb's table, derived via immunoSEQ multiplex PCR, lists solely in-frame clones and lacks some. The sample has over 150,000 clones, roughly 74% seen once. Sequencing input: PBMCs. This chain uses TRBV5-1 with TRBJ2-1; D not certain. This sequence originates from a man younger than 35 in good health and CMV-seronegative. The CDR3 DNA reads TGCGCCAGCAGCACCGATCGGTTCACCTACAATGAGCAGTTCTTC. Its translation is CASSTDRFTYNEQFF.